Here is one T cell receptor (beta chain) with its context. Its antigen is unidentified. Germline is not matched at one junction end, which may reflect a read error. These data come from a study of cytomegalovirus exposure and HLA in healthy donors. Overall study findings and caveats: As was reported, the HLA-A and HLA-B alleles of most subjects were accurately predicted from TCR beta sequences. As a later analysis revealed, the rate of TCR association differed by HLA locus, with DRB1 most and HLA-C fewest.

This PCR relied on a set of 60 Vbeta primers and 13 Jbeta primers. Libraries were prepared by immunoSEQ multiplex PCR; TCRdb keeps only in-frame clonotypes and omits some of them. The sample carries approximately 120,000 clones, roughly three quarters recorded once. The CDR3 is made up of 14 amino acids. Germline loops: CDR1 MGHRA, CDR2 YSYEKL. V gene TRBV4-1 combines with J gene TRBJ2-7, with unresolved D. Specimen: PBMCs. This TCR was sampled from a woman aged 50 to 65 in good health and CMV-seropositive. This chain's CDR3 is CASSQGPGSYEQYF. CDR3 in DNA: TGCGCCAGCAGTCAAGGGCCGGGCTCCTACGAGCAGTACTTC.